A selection of T cell receptor beta chains follows, all from one sample in a study of T cell changes during pregnancy in multiple sclerosis. The assay was immunoSEQ multiplex PCR, and TCRdb's table has in-frame clones only and misses some. The table lists around 70,000 clones, roughly 93% of them singletons. The sequencing here drew on peripheral blood, taken in the third trimester of pregnancy. These receptor sequences come from a female donor with multiple sclerosis, enrolled in a pregnancy study. The CDR3 runs from the conserved cysteine through the conserved F or W. The order of the fields is D gene, J gene, V gene, CDR3 DNA, CDR3 protein. D genes are given only for firm matches.

D gene: TRBD1; J gene: TRBJ1-2; V gene: TRBV10-3; CDR3 DNA: TGTGCCATCAGTGGACAGGGAGCCTATGGCTACACCTTC; CDR3 protein: CAISGQGAYGYTF
D gene: NA; J gene: TRBJ2-1; V gene: TRBV4-3; CDR3 DNA: TGCGCCAGCAGCCAAGTAGGAGGGGGCGCCTACAATGAGCAGTTCTTC; CDR3 protein: CASSQVGGGAYNEQFF
D gene: NA; J gene: TRBJ2-7; V gene: TRBV6-6; CDR3 DNA: TGTGCCAGCAGTTACTCGAGGACAGTTTATACCTACGAGCAGTACTTC; CDR3 protein: CASSYSRTVYTYEQYF
D gene: TRBD2; J gene: TRBJ2-1; V gene: TRBV11-3; CDR3 DNA: TGTGCCAGCAGCTTAGGGCGGGGGGGATCCTTAGATGAGCAGTTCTTC; CDR3 protein: CASSLGRGGSLDEQFF
D gene: TRBD2; J gene: TRBJ2-7; V gene: TRBV27; CDR3 DNA: TGTGCCAGCAGCACCCGAGGGGGTAGCGGGGGAAAACACCGTGGATACGAGCAGTACTTC; CDR3 protein: CASSTRGGSGGKHRGYEQYF
D gene: NA; J gene: TRBJ1-1; V gene: TRBV19; CDR3 DNA: TGTGCCAGTAGTATAGAGGGCAAAGGGGGTGTGGACACTGAAGCTTTCTTT; CDR3 protein: CASSIEGKGGVDTEAFF
D gene: TRBD1; J gene: TRBJ1-6; V gene: TRBV2; CDR3 DNA: TGTGCCAGCAGGATAAAGGGGGCCCATTCACCCCTCCACTTT; CDR3 protein: CASRIKGAHSPLHF
D gene: NA; J gene: TRBJ1-1; V gene: TRBV5-4; CDR3 DNA: TGTGCCAGCAGCCTACGGGCGGGGACCACTGAAGCTTTCTTT; CDR3 protein: CASSLRAGTTEAFF
D gene: NA; J gene: TRBJ2-3; V gene: TRBV2; CDR3 DNA: TGTACCAGCAGTGACAACCGGGATCAAGATACGCAGTATTTT; CDR3 protein: CTSSDNRDQDTQYF
D gene: NA; J gene: TRBJ1-6; V gene: TRBV2; CDR3 DNA: TGTGCCAGCCACAGGACGATCCTCTATAATTCACCCCTCCACTTT; CDR3 protein: CASHRTILYNSPLHF
D gene: NA; J gene: TRBJ1-2; V gene: TRBV7-2; CDR3 DNA: TGTGCCAGCAGCTTAAGGGACATGCCTAACTATGGCTACACCTTC; CDR3 protein: CASSLRDMPNYGYTF
D gene: TRBD1; J gene: TRBJ2-7; V gene: TRBV7-3; CDR3 DNA: TGTGCCAGCAGCTTCAAGGGGGCGGGCGAGCAGTACTTC; CDR3 protein: CASSFKGAGEQYF
D gene: TRBD1; J gene: TRBJ1-2; V gene: TRBV29-1; CDR3 DNA: TGCAGCGTTGTTTCGATTCAGGGGGTGGACTATGGCTACACCTTC; CDR3 protein: CSVVSIQGVDYGYTF
D gene: TRBD1; J gene: TRBJ1-6; V gene: TRBV6-5; CDR3 DNA: TGTGCCAGCAGTTTCCAGGGGGCCAGGAATTCACCCCTCCACTTT; CDR3 protein: CASSFQGARNSPLHF
D gene: TRBD1; J gene: TRBJ1-3; V gene: TRBV28; CDR3 DNA: TGTGCCAGCATTGCTTACTCCGGGACAGGGGTCCCTTACTCTGGAAACACCATATATTTT; CDR3 protein: CASIAYSGTGVPYSGNTIYF
D gene: TRBD2; J gene: TRBJ2-4; V gene: TRBV18; CDR3 DNA: TGTGCCAGCTCACCACCAGCGGGGGGGGAAAACATTCAGTACTTC; CDR3 protein: CASSPPAGGENIQYF